This paragraph reports one TCR beta chain. This sample is drawn from a study of PD-L1 blockade in urothelial cancer. Sample time point: peripheral blood 6 weeks after treatment start. Repertoires were generated with immunoSEQ multiplex PCR, while TCRdb's copy carries only in-frame clones and drops some. Here the sample spans about 45,000 clones, about 83% being singletons. The CDR3 contains 13 residues. CDR1 GTSNPN and CDR2 SVGIG come from the germline V gene (reference sequence). Unmatched junction bases numbered 2, after V lost 2 bases and J lost 5 bases. The rearrangement links TRBV30 to TRBJ2-1, with TRBD1 matching 8 bases. This sequence was found in a man between 60 and 70 years old with urothelial cancer. This material consisted of PBMCs, taken around atezolizumab (anti-PD-L1) treatment. The CDR3 DNA reads TGTGCCTGGAGTTCGGACAGGGACAATGAGCAGTTCTTC. Translated, it gives CAWSSDRDNEQFF.